This TCR beta chain was sequenced during a study of cytomegalovirus exposure and HLA in healthy donors. Method: immunoSEQ multiplex PCR; TCRdb's copy keeps in-frame clones and lacks some. This repertoire shows about 190,000 clones, 80% to 85% found once; its top ten account for roughly 2.8%. Study results and limitations: The study put under 200 TCR beta chains on its list as cytomegalovirus-associated.

As to this clone: Its antigen remains unknown.

V trimming: 2 bases; J trimming: 5 bases; junction bases outside the gene matches: 3. Germline V gene sequence: CDR1 SGHNT, CDR2 YENEEA. This CDR3 contains 15 residues. Sequencing was done on a sample of PBMCs. The chain recombines TRBV11-3 with TRBJ1-5, with TRBD1 matching 10 bases. The source is a woman aged 18-29 years in good health and CMV-seropositive. The CDR3 loop reads CASSLRGQGDQPQHF. CDR3 bases: TGTGCCAGCAGCTTAAGAGGACAGGGGGATCAGCCCCAGCATTTT. The complete variable domain, with remaining parts taken from reference TRBV11-3 and TRBJ1-5, reads EAGVVQSPRYKIIEKKQPVAFWCNPISGHNTLYWYLQNLGQGPELLIRYENEEAVDDSQLPKDRFSAERLKGVDSTLKIQPAELGDSAVYLCASSLRGQGDQPQHFGDGTRLSIL.